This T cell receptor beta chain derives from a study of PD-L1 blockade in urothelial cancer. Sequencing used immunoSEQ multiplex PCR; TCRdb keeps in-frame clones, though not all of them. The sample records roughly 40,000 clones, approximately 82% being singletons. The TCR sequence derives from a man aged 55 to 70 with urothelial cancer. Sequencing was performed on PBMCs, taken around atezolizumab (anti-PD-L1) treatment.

The CDR3 loop is CASSPRDRLIHF. The CDR3 DNA follows: TGTGCCAGCAGTCCAAGGGACAGGCTGATCCACTTT. The rearrangement joins TRBV28 to TRBJ1-6; 8 bases map to TRBD1. CDR1 is MDHEN, CDR2 SYDVKM, per germline. The CDR3 is 12 residues long. The J segment lost 17 bases and the V segment lost 5 bases, leaving 8 bases of the junction unmatched.